This record looks at one TCR beta chain sequence and its context. The source of the sample is a study of blood T cell repertoires in COVID-19. Study at large: Both acute and convalescent COVID-19 samples were obtained from the United States, Italy and Spain. In each case, the material was cDNA or gDNA derived from T cells, B-cell-depleted T cells, or PBMCs.

This CDR3 region has 14 residues. Germline V lookup: CDR1 MNHEY, CDR2 SMNVEV (reference sequence). The V gene end was trimmed by 6 bases and the J gene end by 2 bases; junction bases not matched to a gene: 3. Profiling relied on immunoSEQ multiplex PCR, and the TCRdb table lists in-frame clones only, not all of them. Here the sample spans 130,000 to 150,000 clones, roughly 90% being singletons. Participants, about 18 to 100 years old, spanned more than 20 US areas. Clinical history as reported by participants underpinned cohort assignment. The source is a woman between 25 and 40 years old with acute COVID-19. The sequencing sample was made of PBMCs or T cells enriched from blood (not recorded which). V usage is TRBV27 and J usage is TRBJ2-1, with 8 bases lining up with TRBD2. The CDR3 sequence is CASRRTSPYNEQFF. The CDR3 nucleotides are TGTGCCAGCAGGAGGACTAGCCCCTACAATGAGCAGTTCTTC.